This T cell receptor beta chain was profiled in a study of shared clonotypes between healthy human individuals. Looking at the study overall: The study enrolled two women and three men aged 18 to 49.

Looked up from germline, CDR1 is SGHTA and CDR2 is FQGNSA. The CDR3 is 14 residues long. V dropped 0 bases and J dropped 8 bases, with 11 bases sitting between them. Original handling: ImmunoSEQ yielded junction-only sequences lacking quality scores, so filtering differed. Libraries were prepared by immunoSEQ multiplex PCR; TCRdb keeps only in-frame clonotypes and omits some of them. V, J and clone size were drawn from that table, and D and trimming were deduced from the DNA. The table lists roughly 2.6 million clones, roughly nine tenths of them singletons, with over 0.12% in the top ten. The rearrangement uses TRBV7-2 and TRBJ2-1, with D maybe TRBD2 (5 bases). This TCR was recovered from a man aged 18-30 years in good health. Sample: naive CD4+ T cells sorted from blood. This sample's subset: CD45RA+ positively selected. The CDR3 DNA reads as TGTGCCAGCAGCTTAGCGGGAGTCATAGATGAGCAGTTCTTC. Translated: CASSLAGVIDEQFF.